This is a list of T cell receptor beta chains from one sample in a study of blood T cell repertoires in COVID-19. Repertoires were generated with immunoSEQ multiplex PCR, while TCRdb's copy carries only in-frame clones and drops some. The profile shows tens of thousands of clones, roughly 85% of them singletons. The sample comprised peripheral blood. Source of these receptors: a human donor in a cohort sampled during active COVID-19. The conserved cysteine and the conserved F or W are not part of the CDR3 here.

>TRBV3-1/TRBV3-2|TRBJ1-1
ASSQKNGNTEAF
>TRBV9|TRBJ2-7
ASSVTPGGYEQY
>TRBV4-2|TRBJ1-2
ASSQVRGIQGYT
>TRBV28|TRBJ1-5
ASSLAGGNQPQH
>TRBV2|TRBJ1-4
ASSVSARGEKLF
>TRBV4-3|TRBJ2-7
ASSQDLGGLYEQY
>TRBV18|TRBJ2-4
ASSPGHLKNIQY
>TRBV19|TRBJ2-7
ASSMNSGYEQY
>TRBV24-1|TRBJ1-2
ATSVPRRSLYGYT
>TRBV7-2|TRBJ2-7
ASSLLTSGSREQY
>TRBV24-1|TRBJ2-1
ATSDPTSGGGEQF
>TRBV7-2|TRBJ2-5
ASSPSGRIEGETQY
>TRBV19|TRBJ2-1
ASSVTGYGDEQF
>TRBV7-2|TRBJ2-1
ASSFLGQPYNEQF
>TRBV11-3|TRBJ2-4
ASSLQGASSKNIQY
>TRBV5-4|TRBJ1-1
ASSVDRHTEAF
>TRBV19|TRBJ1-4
ASSPHLGTEATNEKLF
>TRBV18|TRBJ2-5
ASSRQETQY
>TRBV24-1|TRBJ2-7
ATSDWGQGANEQY
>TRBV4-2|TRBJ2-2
ASRGLAGVAGELF
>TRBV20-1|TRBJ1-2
SASLMAGSDYGYT
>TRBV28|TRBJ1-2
ASSTGLLGYT
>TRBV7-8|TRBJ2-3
ASSLAQDSGSTDTQY
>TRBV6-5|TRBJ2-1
ASSSPRSGGDNEQF
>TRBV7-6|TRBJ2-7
ASSRRQGVGGYEQY
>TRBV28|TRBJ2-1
ASSSPLTASSTYNEQF
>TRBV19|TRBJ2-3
ASSPSGRESTDTQY
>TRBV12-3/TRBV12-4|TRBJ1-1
ASSPLNTEAF
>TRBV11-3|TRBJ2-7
ASSRDSVISYEQY
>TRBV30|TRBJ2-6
AWNRQAGANVLT
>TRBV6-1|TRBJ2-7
ASSEALRGTYEQY
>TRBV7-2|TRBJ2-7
ASSSRTFPEQY
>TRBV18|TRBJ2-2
ASSPRVAGTNTGELF
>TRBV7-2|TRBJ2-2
ASSLGGGARELF
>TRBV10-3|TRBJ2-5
AISSGFLQETQY
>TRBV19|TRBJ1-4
ASSVQGPANEKLF
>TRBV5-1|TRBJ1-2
ASSDDRGKSYGYT
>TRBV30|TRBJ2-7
AWTPSRSYEQY
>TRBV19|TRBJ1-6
ASSYLSTGGFRSPLH
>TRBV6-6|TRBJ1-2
ASRGQDTFNYGYT
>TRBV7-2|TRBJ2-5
ASSRRRTGLQETQY
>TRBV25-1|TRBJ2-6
ASSPRGGSGANVLT
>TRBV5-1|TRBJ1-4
ASSLKTGNEKLF
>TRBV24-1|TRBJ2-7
ATSDSGTGVNEQY
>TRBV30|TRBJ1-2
AWSGSGGYT
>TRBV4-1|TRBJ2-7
ASSQERGTYYEQY
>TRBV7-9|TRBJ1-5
ASSPRESQAQH
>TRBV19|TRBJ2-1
ASSIEGTSGANNEQF
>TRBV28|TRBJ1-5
ASSSSNFGNQPQH
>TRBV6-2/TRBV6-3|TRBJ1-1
ASSSVNTEAF
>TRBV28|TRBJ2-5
ASSLATKQY
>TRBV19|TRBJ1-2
ASSIRVMSAGYT
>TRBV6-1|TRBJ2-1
ASSEAHGSSYNEQF